The entry below describes one TCR beta chain. Its specificity is unknown. Trimming removed 5 bases from V and 0 bases from J, with 11 bases in between. The germline gives CDR1 KGHSH, CDR2 LQKENI. The CDR3 contains 15 residues. This entry is derived from a study of cytomegalovirus exposure and HLA in healthy donors. Study findings and constraints: It was reportedly the case that the classifier diagnosed cytomegalovirus status with high specificity and sensitivity. An assumption of roughly uniform sequencing depth across donors underlay the presence/absence analyses.

Each donor was nominally healthy when sampled (though unrecorded immune exposures were likely). The study ran its PCR with 60 Vbeta and 13 Jbeta primers. Here immunoSEQ multiplex PCR was the method, and the copy in TCRdb shows in-frame clones only, minus some. Of 150,000 to 200,000 clones listed, around 75% are singletons. Source material: PBMCs. The clonotype originates from a woman between 45 and 65 years old in good health and CMV-seropositive. This chain uses TRBV18 with TRBJ2-1; TRBD1 might be the D (6 bases). The CDR3 nucleotides are TGTGCCAGCTCAGTCACAGGGAGCTCCTACAATGAGCAGTTCTTC. It encodes CASSVTGSSYNEQFF.